This entry lists 20 T cell receptor beta chains sequenced from one sample in a study of PD-L1 blockade in urothelial cancer (dated by TCRdb to about 2017). What the time point label conveys for this sample: peripheral blood 6 weeks after treatment start. The method behind the library was the immunoSEQ multiplex PCR assay. In its TCRdb copy, this immuneACCESS table keeps in-frame sequences only and misses some clones. Where compared with another copy, unresolved V genes explain less than half of these, and the others have no known cause. The sample yields around 30,000 clones; around four fifths were counted once. Approximately 3% of the sample is in the top ten clones. The specimen comprised PBMCs, sampled around atezolizumab (anti-PD-L1) treatment. These receptors all come from a man between 70 and 80 years old with urothelial cancer.

The chain couples TRBV7-2 to TRBJ2-5, with D possibly being TRBD1 (5 bases). The CDR3 is 15 residues long. Deletions cut 4 bases from V and 0 bases from J, with 12 bases between. CDR1 SGHTA and CDR2 FQGNSA come from the germline V gene. The CDR3 nucleotides read TGTGCCAGCAGCTATAAGGGGCAGTACCAAGAGACCCAGTACTTC. Its protein is CASSYKGQYQETQYF.

V usage is TRBV7-2 and J usage is TRBJ2-7, with D tentatively TRBD1 (6 bases). Germline assignment: CDR1 SGHTA and CDR2 FQGNSA. V lost 5 bases to trimming and J lost 0 bases, with 17 bases between them. The CDR3 length is 16 residues. CDR3 sequence reads: CASSRDSTGLSYEQYF. CDR3 nucleotides: TGTGCCAGCAGCCGAGACTCGACAGGACTCTCCTACGAGCAGTACTTC.

The chain employs TRBV7-8 and TRBJ1-4, with D perhaps TRBD1 (6 bases). The CDR3 is made up of 15 amino acids. V shed 2 bases and J shed 2 bases, with 9 bases lying between them. The V gene's germline CDR1 is SGHVS and CDR2 FQNEAQ. CDR3 coding DNA: TGTGCCAGCAGCTTAATGGGGGCGACTAATGAAAAACTGTTTTTT. Translation: CASSLMGATNEKLFF.

The V gene is TRBV7-7, the J gene TRBJ2-7; weak D call: TRBD1 (5 bases). CDR1 is SSHAT and CDR2 is FNYEAQ in the germline V gene (reference sequence). V gave up 1 base and J gave up 5 bases, with 30 bases separating them. The CDR3 consists of 20 residues. Here the CDR3 reads CASSLDEGVGTGQDGDEQYF. CDR3 DNA sequence: TGTGCCAGCAGCTTAGACGAAGGTGTGGGAACAGGTCAAGATGGGGACGAGCAGTACTTC.

The gene calls are TRBV6-5 and TRBJ2-2; 9 bases map to TRBD2. Losses at the gene ends were 8 bases for V and 7 bases for J; bases not matched to a gene: 11. Germline CDR1 MNHEY, CDR2 SVGAGI. The CDR3 has 15 amino acids. The CDR3 sequence is CASCSSGSLGGELFF. For the CDR3, the DNA is TGTGCCAGCTGTAGTAGCGGGAGCCTAGGCGGGGAGCTGTTTTTT.

The chain recombines TRBV19 with TRBJ2-1; D perhaps matches TRBD1 (6 bases). CDR1 is LNHDA and CDR2 is SQIVND in the germline V gene (reference sequence). This CDR3 is built from 16 residues. Deletions cut 0 bases from V and 5 bases from J, with 14 bases between. CDR3 DNA sequence: TGTGCCAGTAGTATAGAAAGGGGGTTTGGAAACAATGAGCAGTTCTTC. The encoded protein is CASSIERGFGNNEQFF.

In its sample, this clone was seen a few times. The V and J genes are TRBV29-1 and TRBJ2-1, with no clear D. CDR1 SQVTM and CDR2 ANQGSEA come from the germline V gene. V was shortened by 6 bases and J by 0 bases, with 6 bases between the two germline ends. This CDR3 region has 12 residues. CDR3 sequence: CSVRSSYNEQFF. Here the CDR3 DNA reads TGCAGCGTCCGGAGCTCCTACAATGAGCAGTTCTTC.

The CDR3 reads CASSLGGQGDPSANYGYTF. In DNA, the CDR3 is TGTGCCAGCAGCTTAGGGGGACAGGGTGATCCTTCAGCTAACTATGGCTACACCTTC. This chain uses TRBV7-9 with TRBJ1-2, with TRBD1 matching over 9 bases. Germline assignment: CDR1 SEHNR and CDR2 FQNEAQ (reference sequence). The CDR3 runs to 19 residues. J lost 0 bases, V lost 1 base, and 12 bases had no gene match.

The chain recombines TRBV10-3 with TRBJ1-1; D is undetermined. The CDR3 is made up of 14 amino acids. Trimming removed 11 bases from V and 2 bases from J, with 18 bases in between. Germline-derived CDR1 and CDR2 are ENHRY and SYGVKD. CDR3 sequence (DNA): TGTGCCGTGTCAACTCAGGTAACCAACACTGAAGCTTTCTTT. Translated: CAVSTQVTNTEAFF.

V gene TRBV21-1 combines with J gene TRBJ2-7; the DNA was not compared with TRBD1, the D call given in the table. TRBV21-1 is listed as a pseudogene. The CDR3 totals 16 residues. The CDR3 sequence is CASSKASRTDRGEQYF. As DNA, the CDR3 is TGTGCCAGCAGCAAAGCTAGCAGGACAGACCGTGGCGAGCAGTACTTC.

V and J are TRBV7-2 and TRBJ2-7; D is possibly TRBD1 (5 bases). Between the trimmed V and J ends, which lost 3 bases and 5 bases, there was a span of 11 bases. This CDR3 comprises 13 residues. Germline lookup yields CDR1 SGHTA and CDR2 FQGNSA. The CDR3 DNA reads as TGTGCCAGCAGCTTTACAGGTTACAACGAGCAGTACTTC. Its protein product is CASSFTGYNEQYF.

CDR3 DNA sequence: TGCGCCAGCAGCCAAGAAGCAGGGTGGGCTGGCTCCTACGAGCAGTACTTC. It translates to CASSQEAGWAGSYEQYF. This rearrangement joins TRBV4-3 to TRBJ2-7, with D possibly matching TRBD1 (5 bases). The CDR3 consists of 17 residues. The V and J ends lost 0 bases and 0 bases respectively, with 15 bases between them. CDR1 is LGHNA and CDR2 is YSLEER in the germline V gene.

This clone was detected only once. The chain recombines TRBV18 with TRBJ2-3, with D perhaps TRBD1 (5 bases). Germline V lookup: CDR1 KGHSH, CDR2 LQKENI. Trimming removed 8 bases from V and 4 bases from J, with 7 bases in between. This CDR3 comprises 11 residues. The CDR3 DNA reads as TGTGCCAGCCGACAGTCAGATACGCAGTATTTT. Amino acid sequence: CASRQSDTQYF.

This chain uses TRBV11-2 with TRBJ1-1, with 7 bases lining up with TRBD1. The germline V gene encodes CDR1 SGHAT and CDR2 FQNNGV. J gave up 2 bases and V 0 bases, and 6 bases lay outside the gene matches. The CDR3 covers 16 residues. In DNA form, the CDR3 reads TGTGCCAGCAGCTTAGATGGAGGGGACAGTAACACTGAAGCTTTCTTT. It encodes CASSLDGGDSNTEAFF.

The chain couples TRBV7-9 to TRBJ1-5; no reliable D call. The germline CDR1 and CDR2 sequences are SEHNR and FQNEAQ (reference sequence). There are 13 residues in the CDR3. V was clipped by 7 bases and J by 6 bases, with 13 bases between them. CDR3 in amino acids: CASNFEGGQPQHF. CDR3 coding DNA: TGTGCCAGCAACTTTGAGGGCGGTCAGCCCCAGCATTTT. Supplemented by reference TRBV7-9 and TRBJ1-5, the full variable domain reads DTGVSQNPRHKITKRGQNVTFRCDPISEHNRLYWYRQTLGQGPEFLTYFQNEAQLEKSRLLSDRFSAERPKGSFSTLEIQRTEQGDSAMYLCASNFEGGQPQHFGDGTRLSIL.

The V gene is TRBV19, the J gene TRBJ2-4; 7 bases match TRBD2. Germline V gene data show CDR1 as LNHDA and CDR2 as SQIVND (reference sequence). The ends lost 9 bases at V and 0 bases at J; junction bases unmatched: 8. The CDR3 consists of 15 residues. CDR3 amino acids: CASGGSGLAKNIQYF. The CDR3 DNA reads TGTGCCAGCGGGGGGTCGGGGTTAGCCAAAAACATTCAGTACTTC.

V and J are TRBV28 and TRBJ2-1; TRBD2 matches 7 bases. Germline V gene sequence: CDR1 MDHEN, CDR2 SYDVKM. The trim removed 6 bases at V and 2 bases at J, leaving 7 bases unmatched. The CDR3 covers 15 residues. The CDR3 nucleotides read TGTGCCAGCAGCCCCACGGGGGGTCCCTACAATGAGCAGTTCTTC. Protein product: CASSPTGGPYNEQFF.

This chain uses TRBV5-1 with TRBJ2-3; 13 bases align to TRBD2. This CDR3 is built from 16 residues. With V trimmed by 4 bases and J by 2 bases, 4 bases remained unmatched. Germline V gene sequence: CDR1 SGHRS, CDR2 YFSETQ. In DNA, the CDR3 is TGCGCCAGCAGCGGGGGACTAGCGGGATACACAGATACGCAGTATTTT. Translation gives CASSGGLAGYTDTQYF.

The V and J genes are TRBV7-2 and TRBJ2-3; 7 nucleotides line up with TRBD2. Germline-derived CDR1 and CDR2 are SGHTA and FQGNSA. The length of the CDR3 is 14 residues. The V and J ends lost 4 bases and 2 bases, in that order; junction bases with no gene match: 3. The CDR3 nucleotides are TGTGCCAGCAGCTCTAGCGGCCTCACAGATACGCAGTATTTT. Protein: CASSSSGLTDTQYF.

In this sample, this clone turned up once. The V call is TRBV27, the J call TRBJ1-1; 9 bases are a match to TRBD1. CDR3 length: 16 amino acids. J lost 6 bases, V lost 4 bases, and 12 bases had no gene match. Germline V gene data show CDR1 as MNHEY and CDR2 as SMNVEV (reference sequence). The CDR3 sequence is CASSSSTGGGLSEAFF. In DNA, the CDR3 is TGTGCCAGCAGTTCCTCGACAGGGGGTGGGCTTTCTGAAGCTTTCTTT.